The sequence of this TCR beta chain was determined in a study of cytomegalovirus exposure and HLA in healthy donors. Study-wide findings and caveats: As a later analysis showed, a missense DCLRE1C variant was linked to trimming of TCR beta V- and J-genes. Equally common other TCR beta chains were less clonally expanded than HLA-associated ones, a later analysis found. Whilst most TCR sequences proved rare, a subset of public TCRs occurred across many donors.

PCR primers comprised 60 Vbeta and 13 Jbeta primers. Method: immunoSEQ multiplex PCR; TCRdb's copy keeps in-frame clones and lacks some. The sample has over 150,000 clones; 80% are singletons. With respect to this clone: The antigen is not known.

Germline V gives CDR1 SNHLY, CDR2 FYNNEI. V lost 7 bases to trimming and J lost 3 bases; unmatched junction nucleotides: 6. CDR3 length equals 15 residues. Sequenced material: PBMCs. The clonotype originates from a boy between 10 and 17 years old in good health and CMV-seronegative. The rearrangement links TRBV2 to TRBJ2-1; TRBD1 matches 10 bases. CDR3: CASKDDRGLYNEQFF. The DNA of the CDR3 is TGTGCCAGCAAAGACGACAGGGGGCTCTACAATGAGCAGTTCTTC.